These T cell receptor beta chains were read from a single sample in a study of shared clonotypes between healthy human individuals. The assay was immunoSEQ multiplex PCR, and TCRdb's table has in-frame clones only and misses some. The table shows more than 2 million clones, with around 95% occurring only once. Sequencing was performed on naive CD4+ T cells sorted from blood. All receptors derive from a man between 18 and 29 years old in good health. The CDR3 runs from the conserved cysteine through the conserved F or W. A D gene is named only where the DNA matches it firmly. Part of the rows lack a size; the others show once, few, many or a class for expanded clones.

- - TRBJ1-6 TRBV6-1 CASSEGQAGILALHF TGTGCCAGCAGTGAAGGACAGGCCGGAATTTTGGCCCTCCACTTT
- - TRBJ2-2 TRBV28 CASSLTGSIVTGELFF TGTGCCAGCAGTTTGACTGGGTCAATTGTCACCGGGGAGCTGTTTTTT
TRBD1 once TRBJ1-5 TRBV19 CASKGQGGPSNQPQHF TGTGCCAGTAAAGGACAGGGAGGTCCTAGCAATCAGCCCCAGCATTTT
- - TRBJ2-3 TRBV10-2 CASSAQGPADTQYF TGCGCCAGCAGTGCACAGGGACCCGCAGATACGCAGTATTTT
TRBD2 - TRBJ2-7 TRBV2 CASRQPSGNEQYF TGTGCCAGCAGGCAACCTAGCGGGAACGAGCAGTACTTC
- - TRBJ2-7 TRBV16 CASSQSMNEQYF TGTGCCAGCAGCCAATCGATGAACGAGCAGTACTTC
- once TRBJ1-3 TRBV19 CASGSQTGNTIYF TGTGCCAGTGGGTCTCAAACTGGAAACACCATATATTTT
- - TRBJ1-4 TRBV21-1 CASSKVWGRGKLFF TGTGCCAGCAGCAAAGTCTGGGGCAGGGGGAAACTGTTTTTT
- - TRBJ2-5 TRBV30 CAWLRTDTMETQYF TGTGCCTGGCTCCGGACGGATACTATGGAGACCCAGTACTTC
TRBD2 - TRBJ2-1 TRBV9 CASSPTSGGANEQFF TGTGCCAGCAGCCCGACTAGCGGGGGGGCCAATGAGCAGTTCTTC
TRBD2 once TRBJ2-1 TRBV6-5 CASSSASGRVNEQFF TGTGCCAGCAGTTCCGCTAGCGGGAGAGTTAATGAGCAGTTCTTC
- - TRBJ2-7 TRBV14 CASSPERGAQTYEQYF TGTGCCAGCAGCCCCGAGCGAGGAGCACAAACCTACGAGCAGTACTTC
- - TRBJ2-2 TRBV5-4 CASSKFTQKTGSTGELFF TGTGCCAGCAGCAAGTTCACGCAAAAAACAGGGAGCACCGGGGAGCTGTTTTTT
TRBD1 - TRBJ2-2 TRBV7-9 CAARVAGGTGELFF TGTGCCGCTCGCGTGGCAGGGGGCACCGGGGAGCTGTTTTTT
- - TRBJ2-6 TRBV6-1 CASSEDKWQAGANVLTF TGTGCCAGCAGTGAAGATAAGTGGCAGGCTGGGGCCAACGTCCTGACTTTC
TRBD2 - TRBJ2-1 TRBV4-1 CASRKAGVSYNEQFF TGCGCCAGCAGAAAAGCGGGGGTCTCCTACAATGAGCAGTTCTTC
TRBD2 - TRBJ2-5 TRBV5-4 CASSQTSGRAAETQYF TGTGCCAGCAGCCAAACTAGCGGGAGGGCCGCGGAGACCCAGTACTTC
TRBD1 - TRBJ1-5 TRBV27 CASSPGTGGVKQPQHF TGTGCCAGCAGCCCCGGGACAGGGGGAGTGAAACAGCCCCAGCATTTT
- - TRBJ2-7 TRBV7-2 CASSLGGRGEQYF TGTGCCAGCAGCTTAGGTGGTAGGGGCGAGCAGTACTTC
- - TRBJ2-7 TRBV4-2 CASSQAGVDFGEQYF TGTGCCAGCAGCCAAGCGGGGGTAGATTTTGGCGAGCAGTACTTC
TRBD2 - TRBJ2-1 TRBV7-6 CASSEGLARYNEQFF TGTGCCAGCAGCGAGGGACTAGCGAGGTACAATGAGCAGTTCTTC